A selection of T cell receptor beta chains follows, all from one sample in a study of shared clonotypes between healthy human individuals. Libraries were prepared by immunoSEQ multiplex PCR; TCRdb keeps only in-frame clonotypes and omits some of them. The data contain over 2 million clones, around 95% of them singletons. The sequenced sample was naive CD4+ T cells sorted from blood. The receptors were gathered from a young man in good health. The conserved cysteine and the conserved F or W are not part of the CDR3 here.

v_call cdr3_aa
TRBV6-5 ASSYSSGGGTDTQY
TRBV28 ASSSMDGYT
TRBV5-6 ASSGSSNSPLH
TRBV6-5 ASSSTKNTGELF
TRBV7-9 ASSSTYSYNEQF
TRBV30 AWSGTGQPQH
TRBV5-1 ASSLVPPGLEAF
TRBV11-2 ASSLVQGHSPLH
TRBV5-1 ASSLEKGSDEQY
TRBV30 AWSAGPNSGNTIY
TRBV9 ASSISGGATYGYT
TRBV6-1 ASSEPVGGTEQY
TRBV5-1 ASSRGVVDGYT
TRBV10-3 AISESTGGYT
TRBV5-1 ASSTTTGEGEKLF
TRBV10-3 AISEIGTSGSIGTGELF
TRBV6-5 ASSRRSESEAF
TRBV6-5 ASSFRTSGRAAELF
TRBV7-9 ASSPNSPGGYT
TRBV30 AWAFPGGPYNEQF
TRBV2 ASSEGSAAQY
TRBV7-2 ASSVSFTALGTGYEQY
TRBV30 AWSVHRGGNTEAF
TRBV30 ALTQGVSYNSPLH
TRBV15 ATSTAFSYNEQF
TRBV25-1 ASSDPDRGRDRTKGYT
TRBV5-1 ASSLAGISNEKLF
TRBV2 ASMGGGEQY
TRBV18 ASSPSMLTEAF
TRBV28 ASSTLGGDTEAF
TRBV19 ASSRGEPYYGYT
TRBV6-5 ASSYFVGSTEAF
TRBV7-3 ASSAEGTDTQY
TRBV6-1 ARGGTGEFNSPLH
TRBV10-3 AASGWTDNSPLH